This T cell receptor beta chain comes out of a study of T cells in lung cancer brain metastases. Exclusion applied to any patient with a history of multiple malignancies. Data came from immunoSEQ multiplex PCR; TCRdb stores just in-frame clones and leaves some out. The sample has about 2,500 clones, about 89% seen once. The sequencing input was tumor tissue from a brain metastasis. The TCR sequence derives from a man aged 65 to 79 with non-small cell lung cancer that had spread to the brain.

The CDR3 DNA reads as TGTGCCAGCAGACTAGAGGGAGAGCAGTTCTTC. Amino acid sequence: CASRLEGEQFF. The chain combines TRBV2 with TRBJ2-1; TRBD2 might be the D (5 bases). Germline CDR1 and CDR2: SNHLY and FYNNEI. V lost 6 bases to trimming and J lost 10 bases, with 10 bases between them. The CDR3 has 11 residues. Based on the CDR3 plus reference TRBV2 and TRBJ2-1, the full variable domain is EPEVTQTPSHQVTQMGQEVILRCVPISNHLYFYWYRQILGQKVEFLVSFYNNEISEKSEIFDDQFSVERPDGSNFTLKIRSTKLEDSAMYFCASRLEGEQFFGPGTRLTVL.